In its sample, the clone carrying this T cell receptor (beta chain) was seen a few times. Profiling relied on immunoSEQ multiplex PCR, and the TCRdb table lists in-frame clones only, not all of them. The table has hundreds of thousands of clones, 70% seen once; the top ten hold 15%. The data were obtained in a study of cytotoxic CD8 clonotypes in ibrutinib-treated CLL. V was pared by 11 bases and J by 0 bases, with 18 bases between. The CDR3 is 15 amino acids. Germline CDR1 and CDR2: MGHRA and YSYEKL. Sequencing used PBMCs, obtained after 24 months of ibrutinib treatment. This sequence originates from a human donor with chronic lymphocytic leukemia. V is TRBV4-1 and J is TRBJ2-3, with D possibly being TRBD2 (6 bases). This CDR3 reads CASSGARPSTDTQYF. The CDR3 DNA follows: TGCGCCTCCTCGGGAGCGCGCCCTAGCACAGATACGCAGTATTTT.